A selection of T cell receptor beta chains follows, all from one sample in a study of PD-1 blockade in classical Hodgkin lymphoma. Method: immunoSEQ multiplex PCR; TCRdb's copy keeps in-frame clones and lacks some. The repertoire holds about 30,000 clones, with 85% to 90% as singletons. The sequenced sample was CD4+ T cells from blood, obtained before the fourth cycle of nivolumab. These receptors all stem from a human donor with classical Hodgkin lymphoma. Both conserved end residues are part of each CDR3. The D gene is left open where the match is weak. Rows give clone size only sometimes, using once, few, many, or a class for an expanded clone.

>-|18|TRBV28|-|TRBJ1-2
CASTYQNGRGPSFYGYTF
TGTGCCAGCACCTACCAGAACGGTAGGGGCCCCAGCTTTTATGGCTACACCTTC
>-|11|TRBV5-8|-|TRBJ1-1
CASSLGTEAFF
TGTGCCAGCAGCTTGGGCACTGAAGCTTTCTTT
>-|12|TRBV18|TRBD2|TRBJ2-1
CASSSLAVEQFF
TGTGCCAGCTCATCTCTAGCGGTGGAACAGTTCTTC
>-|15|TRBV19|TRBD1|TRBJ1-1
CASSKTTGGRTEAFF
TGTGCCAGTAGTAAAACGACAGGGGGGAGAACTGAAGCTTTCTTT
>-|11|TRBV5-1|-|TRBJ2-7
CASSSLYEQYF
TGCGCCAGCAGCTCCTTATACGAGCAGTACTTC
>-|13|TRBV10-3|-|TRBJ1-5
CAARQGLNQPQHF
TGTGCCGCGAGGCAAGGGTTAAATCAGCCCCAGCATTTT
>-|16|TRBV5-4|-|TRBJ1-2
CASSLFVTQGNYGYTF
TGTGCCAGCAGCTTGTTCGTGACCCAAGGGAACTATGGCTACACCTTC
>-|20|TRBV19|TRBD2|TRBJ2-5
CASSSLLWPGLAGGSETQYF
TGTGCCAGTAGTAGCCTCTTGTGGCCGGGACTAGCGGGGGGATCAGAGACCCAGTACTTC
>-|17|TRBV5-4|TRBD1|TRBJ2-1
CASSPFPRDRRYNEQFF
TGTGCCAGCAGCCCCTTCCCCCGGGACAGACGATACAATGAGCAGTTCTTC
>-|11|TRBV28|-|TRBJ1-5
CASSLSQPQHF
TGTGCCAGCAGTTTGAGTCAGCCCCAGCATTTT
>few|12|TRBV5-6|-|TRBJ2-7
CASSLSAGEQYF
TGTGCCAGCAGCTTGTCTGCGGGAGAGCAGTACTTC
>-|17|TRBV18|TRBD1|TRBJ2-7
CASSPGTGSEVTYEQYF
TGTGCCAGCTCACCGGGGACAGGGAGTGAGGTAACCTACGAGCAGTACTTC
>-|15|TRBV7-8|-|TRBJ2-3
CASSPSTWGTDTQYF
TGTGCCAGCAGCCCCTCGACTTGGGGCACAGATACGCAGTATTTT
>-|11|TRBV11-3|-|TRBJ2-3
CASSNTDTQYF
TGTGCCAGCAGCAACACAGATACGCAGTATTTT
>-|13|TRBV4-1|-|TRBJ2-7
CASSQGTRYEQYF
TGCGCCAGCAGCCAAGGTACACGCTACGAGCAGTACTTC
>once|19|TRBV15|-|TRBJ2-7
CATSARSGPSGGLAYEQYF
TGTGCCACCAGCGCGAGATCCGGACCAAGTGGGGGCTTGGCCTACGAGCAGTACTTC
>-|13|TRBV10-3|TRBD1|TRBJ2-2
CAITPGGTGELFF
TGTGCCATCACGCCAGGGGGTACCGGGGAGCTGTTTTTT
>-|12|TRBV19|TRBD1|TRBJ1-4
CASNHRGGELFF
TGTGCCAGTAATCACAGGGGAGGCGAACTGTTTTTT
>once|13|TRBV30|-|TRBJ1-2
CAWSVQGTYGYTF
TGTGCCTGGAGTGTACAGGGTACCTATGGCTACACCTTC
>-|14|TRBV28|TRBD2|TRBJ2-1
CASSLTSGNNEQFF
TGTGCCAGCAGTTTGACTAGCGGAAACAATGAGCAGTTCTTC
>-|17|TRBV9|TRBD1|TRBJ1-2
CASSAGGTGAGQRGYTF
TGTGCCAGCAGCGCCGGGGGGACAGGGGCAGGCCAGAGGGGCTACACCTTC
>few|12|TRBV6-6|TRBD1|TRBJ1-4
CASRITGGKLFF
TGTGCCAGCAGAATAACAGGGGGAAAACTGTTTTTT
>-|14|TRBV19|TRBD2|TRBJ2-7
CASSTIAGEGEQYF
TGTGCCAGTAGTACCATAGCGGGAGAAGGCGAGCAGTACTTC
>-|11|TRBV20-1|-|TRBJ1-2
CSARDSLGYTF
TGCAGTGCTAGAGATTCTTTAGGCTACACCTTC